Below, 9 T cell receptor beta chains from the same sample are listed, as sequenced in a study of T-cell memory formation after mild COVID-19. In TCRdb, the 5' RACE reads were re-called with MiXCR into one record per CDR3 protein. The data contain some 320,000 distinct CDR3 sequences, approximately 15% of them singletons. The sample was PBMCs or a T cell subset sorted from them (not recorded which). The receptor set was obtained from a man aged 18 to 30 who had mild COVID-19 (a few samples of this study predate the infection). Cell type and time point are not known.

Of note for this clonotype: One end of the junction does not line up with germline, which may come from a read error. V and J are TRBV3-1 and TRBJ1-5; no reliable D call. Germline V gives CDR1 LGHDT, CDR2 YNNKEL (reference sequence). The CDR3 length is 13 residues. CDR3: CASRQEKGQPQHF. The CDR3 nucleotides read TGTGCCAGCAGACAAGAAAAGGGCCAGCCCCAGCATTTT.

This clonotype was found a few times. The chain joins TRBV7-8 to TRBJ1-1; tentatively, D is TRBD1 (5 bases). Per the germline V gene, CDR1 is SGHVS and CDR2 is FQNEAQ. Trimming removed 6 bases at V and 0 bases at J, with 17 bases between. The CDR3 has 16 amino acids. The CDR3, as DNA: TGTGCCAGCAGGTGGGATCGAGGGACCATGAACACTGAAGCTTTCTTT. Its protein is CASRWDRGTMNTEAFF.

The sample holds a few counts of this clonotype. This chain connects TRBV12-3 or TRBV12-4 to TRBJ1-1; D not certain. V was shortened by 5 bases and J by 2 bases, with 15 bases between the two germline ends. The CDR3 is 15 amino acids. This CDR3 is CASSPQTAGNTEAFF. CDR3 sequence (DNA): TGTGCCAGCAGTCCACAAACAGCAGGCAACACTGAAGCTTTCTTT.

This clonotype was detected many times. The V gene is TRBV5-1, the J gene TRBJ2-7; D unclear. Germline V gene lookup returns CDR1 SGHRS and CDR2 YFSETQ. V lost 4 bases, J lost 0 bases, and 5 bases lay in between. The CDR3 runs 12 residues. CDR3 DNA: TGCGCCAGCAGCGACAACTCCTACGAGCAGTACTTC. Amino acids: CASSDNSYEQYF. Drawing the rest from reference TRBV5-1 and TRBJ2-7, the complete variable domain is KAGVTQTPRYLIKTRGQQVTLSCSPISGHRSVSWYQQTPGQGLQFLFEYFSETQRNKGNFPGRFSGRQFSNSRSEMNVSTLELGDSALYLCASSDNSYEQYFGPGTRLTVT.

This clonotype was observed a single time. J is TRBJ2-1 and V is TRBV5-1, with unresolved D. The germline V and J ends were trimmed by 0 bases and 0 bases, with 13 bases remaining between them. Germline assignment: CDR1 SGHRS and CDR2 YFSETQ. The CDR3 is made up of 17 amino acids. For the CDR3, the DNA is TGCGCCAGCAGCTTGGAAGGTGGGCGGAGCTCCTACAATGAGCAGTTCTTC. It is translated as CASSLEGGRSSYNEQFF.

This clonotype occurred a few times. This CDR3 reads CASSLGRYGNQPQHF. The CDR3, as DNA: TGTGCCAGCAGTTTAGGTAGATATGGCAATCAGCCCCAGCATTTT. V usage is TRBV28 and J usage is TRBJ1-5; D is unresolved. V was cut by 2 bases and J by 2 bases, with 10 bases left in between. The germline CDR1 and CDR2 sequences are MDHEN and SYDVKM. CDR3 length: 15 residues.

This clonotype has just a few counts. This sequence joins TRBV5-6 and TRBJ2-5, with 7 bases fitting TRBD1. V dropped 1 base and J dropped 4; count of bases not matched to a gene: 10. The CDR3 runs to 16 residues. Germline CDR1 reads SGHDT; CDR2 reads YYEEEE. The CDR3 DNA sequence: TGTGCCAGCAGCTTGTTCAGGGGGAAGGTCGGAGAGACCCAGTACTTC. This codes for CASSLFRGKVGETQYF.

The chain uses TRBV18 and TRBJ1-1, with D possibly TRBD1 on 5 matching bases. The CDR3 consists of 15 residues. The V gene lost 5 bases and the J gene lost 3 bases, with 16 bases spanning the gap. Germline CDR1 and CDR2: KGHSH and LQKENI. The CDR3 loop is CASSARVFMDTEAFF. CDR3 coding DNA: TGTGCCAGCTCAGCCAGGGTGTTCATGGACACTGAAGCTTTCTTT.

This chain connects TRBV6-2 or TRBV6-3 to TRBJ1-2, with D hard to call. The CDR3 consists of 14 residues. Germline CDR1 and CDR2: MNHEY and SVGEGT. With 0 bases removed from V and 2 bases from J, the gap between germline ends came to 7 bases. Here the CDR3 reads CASSYSGGNYGYTF. The CDR3 DNA follows: TGTGCCAGCAGTTACTCAGGCGGAAACTATGGCTACACCTTC.